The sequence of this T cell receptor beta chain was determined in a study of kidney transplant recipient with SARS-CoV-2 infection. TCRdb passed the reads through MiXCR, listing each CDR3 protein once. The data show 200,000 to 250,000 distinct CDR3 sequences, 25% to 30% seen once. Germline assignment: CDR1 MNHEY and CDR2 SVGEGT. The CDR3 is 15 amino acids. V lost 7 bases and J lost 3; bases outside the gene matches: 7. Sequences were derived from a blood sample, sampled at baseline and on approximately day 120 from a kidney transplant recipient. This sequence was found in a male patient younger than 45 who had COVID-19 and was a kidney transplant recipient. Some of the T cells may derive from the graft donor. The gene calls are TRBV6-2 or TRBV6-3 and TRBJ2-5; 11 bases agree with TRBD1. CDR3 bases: TGTGCCAGCACTAACCGGGACAGGGGGGAAGAGACCCAGTACTTC. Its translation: CASTNRDRGEETQYF.